The next 18 T cell receptor beta chains were all read from a single sample in a study of regulatory T cells in long-lasting Graves disease. Assembly of TCR beta libraries relied on iRepertoire HTBI primers together with Arm-PCR of CDR3 regions. TCRdb passed the multiplex PCR reads through MiXCR, listing each CDR3 protein once. The sample lists fewer than 650,000 distinct CDR3 sequences; roughly 15% were seen once. The time point is: newly diagnosed GD, antithyroid drugs for less than 3 months. The TCR library was made from RNA extracted from PBMCs. The data also belong to a second study, concerning T cells in Graves' hyperthyroidism and ophthalmopathy.

Source: peripheral blood mononuclear cells (PBMCs), taken at new diagnosis, from a patient treated with antithyroid drugs. The receptor source for this set is a woman aged 25 to 39 with Graves disease.

This clonotype was detected a few times. At one of its ends the junction is not consistent with the germline gene, which may arise from a read error. The V call is TRBV5-1, the J call TRBJ1-4; no clear D gene. The germline gives CDR1 SGHRS, CDR2 YFSETQ. The CDR3 covers 16 residues. The CDR3 region is CAISLLTAATNEKLFF. The CDR3 coding sequence is TGCGCCATCAGCTTGTTGACGGCAGCAACTAATGAAAAACTGTTTTTT.

The chain has TRBV11-2 and TRBJ2-1; 7 bases map to TRBD2. The trim removed 1 base at V and 8 bases at J, leaving 26 bases unmatched. This CDR3 is built from 21 residues. The V gene's germline CDR1 is SGHAT and CDR2 FQNNGV. CDR3 sequence (DNA): TGTGCCAGCAGCTTAGCTAGTCGATTGGGTTCTCGGGGAGGGCAATACGATGAGCAGTTCTTC. This translates into CASSLASRLGSRGGQYDEQFF.

The genes are TRBV12-3 or TRBV12-4 and TRBJ2-3, with TRBD2 identical over 12 bases. V shed 6 bases and J 2 bases; nucleotides not matched to a gene: 12. CDR3 size: 18 residues. CDR3 sequence (DNA): TGTGCCAGCAGCTTGGCGGGGGGGACTAGCGGGTACACAGATACGCAGTATTTT. Protein sequence: CASSLAGGTSGYTDTQYF.

Many counts were recorded for this clonotype. The gene calls are TRBV5-1 and TRBJ2-7, with 7 positions matching TRBD2. CDR1 and CDR2 (germline): SGHRS, YFSETQ. The CDR3 is made up of 14 amino acids. The trim removed 2 bases at V and 4 bases at J, leaving 6 bases unmatched. The CDR3 nucleotides are TGCGCCAGCAGCTTTGGCGGGAGTGGGTACGAGCAGTACTTC. This sequence encodes CASSFGGSGYEQYF.

This clonotype was found a few times. This chain uses TRBV6-1 with TRBJ1-1; no clear D. V was cut by 6 bases and J by 0 bases, with 26 bases left in between. Germline V CDR1 and CDR2: MNHNS, SASEGT. The CDR3 spans 19 residues. The CDR3 loop reads CASRVAPAQLGVMNTEAFF. For the CDR3, the DNA is TGTGCCAGCAGGGTCGCGCCGGCACAGCTCGGGGTTATGAACACTGAAGCTTTCTTT.

The chain uses TRBV5-1 and TRBJ2-2; TRBD2 matches 16 bases. Looked up from germline, CDR1 is SGHRS and CDR2 is YFSETQ. The CDR3 extends over 23 amino acids. The J segment lost 5 bases and the V segment lost 0 bases, leaving 19 bases of the junction unmatched. The CDR3 region has the DNA TGCGCCAGCAGCTTGGCCCTGGCAGGCCAGGGACTAGCGGGAGGGCCCTTGACCGGGGAGCTGTTTTTT. Its translation: CASSLALAGQGLAGGPLTGELFF.

Only one count was recorded for this clonotype. The chain recombines TRBV5-5 with TRBJ2-6; D call uncertain. Germline V gene sequence: CDR1 SGHKS, CDR2 YYEKEE (reference sequence). V gave up 4 bases and J gave up 4 bases, with 15 bases separating them. The CDR3 runs 16 residues. This CDR3 is CASSLPVGPGANVLTF. CDR3 nucleotide sequence: TGTGCCAGCAGCCTACCCGTCGGCCCCGGGGCCAACGTCCTGACTTTC.

The J gene is TRBJ2-7, the V gene TRBV13, with D possibly being TRBD2 (5 bases). Trimming stripped 10 bases from V and 2 bases from J, with 15 bases between. This CDR3 contains 13 residues. Germline values: CDR1 PRHDT, CDR2 FYEKMQ (reference sequence). The CDR3 loop reads CATGEGGPYEQYF. In DNA, the CDR3 is TGTGCCACTGGGGAAGGAGGTCCCTACGAGCAGTACTTC.

This clonotype was detected only a few times. This chain's CDR3 is CASRAQGPQHF. The DNA for the CDR3 is TGTGCCAGTAGAGCGCAGGGGCCCCAGCATTTT. The chain links TRBV6-1 to TRBJ1-5; weak D call: TRBD1 (5 bases). V shed 9 bases and J shed 9 bases, with 12 bases lying between them. The length of the CDR3 is 11 residues. Germline loops: CDR1 MNHNS, CDR2 SASEGT.

This clonotype showed up just a few times. CDR3 DNA sequence: TGTGCCTGGAGTAATAGGGCCTACGAGCAGTACTTC. Translated, it gives CAWSNRAYEQYF. The chain employs TRBV30 and TRBJ2-7, with D hard to call. Trimming removed 2 bases from V and 2 bases from J, with 7 bases in between. Germline loops: CDR1 GTSNPN, CDR2 SVGIG (reference sequence). The CDR3 length is 12 residues.

This clonotype was seen more than once but under ten times. This chain connects TRBV7-6 to TRBJ2-7; possibly TRBD2 for D (5 bases). The CDR3 loop spans 14 amino acids. Trimming took off 1 base at V and 3 bases at J, with 10 bases between the two ends. Germline-derived CDR1 and CDR2 are SGHVS and FNYEAQ. CDR3 sequence reads: CASSLGGFFYEQYF. DNA of the CDR3: TGTGCCAGCAGCTTAGGCGGGTTCTTCTACGAGCAGTACTTC.

This clonotype was seen repeatedly, ten times or more. The chain employs TRBV30 and TRBJ2-7, with TRBD2 identical over 7 bases. Germline CDR1 reads GTSNPN; CDR2 reads SVGIG (reference sequence). CDR3 length: 13 residues. With V trimmed by 0 bases and J by 2 bases, 1 base remained unmatched. CDR3 in DNA: TGTGCCTGGAGTGTGGGAGGGACCTACGAGCAGTACTTC. It yields the protein CAWSVGGTYEQYF.

This clonotype showed up just a few times. The chain employs TRBV3-1 and TRBJ2-7; D uncertain. This CDR3 region has 15 residues. CDR1 and CDR2 (germline): LGHDT, YNNKEL (reference sequence). V lost 0 bases and J lost 4, with 13 bases in between. CDR3: CASSQDPVLSYEQYF. The CDR3 DNA is TGTGCCAGCAGCCAAGACCCGGTTCTTTCTTACGAGCAGTACTTC.

Points on this clonotype: At one boundary the junction diverges from the germline segment, which might be a read error. The V call is TRBV6-9, the J call TRBJ2-1; no definite D call. This CDR3 comprises 15 residues. Germline CDR1 MNHGY, CDR2 SVAAGI. This CDR3 is CASSYRPAPYNEQLF. The CDR3 DNA reads TGTGCCAGCAGTTATAGGCCAGCCCCTTACAATGAGCAGCTCTTC.

This clonotype was seen more than once but under ten times. CDR3 sequence: CASRPAGGGETQYF. The CDR3, as DNA: TGTGCCAGCAGGCCGGCGGGAGGGGGAGAGACCCAGTACTTC. The chain carries TRBV12-3 or TRBV12-4 and TRBJ2-5, with 9 bases identical to TRBD2. After removal of 6 bases from V and 4 bases from J, the junction contained 6 bases not matched to a gene. This CDR3 spans 14 amino acids.

This chain links TRBV3-1 with TRBJ2-2, with 10 positions matching TRBD2. Trimming took 0 bases from V and 3 from J; bases not matched to a gene: 1. The CDR3 contains 16 residues. From germline, CDR1 is LGHDT and CDR2 YNNKEL (reference sequence). Written as DNA, the CDR3 is TGTGCCAGCAGCCAAGAACTAGCGGGATACACCGGGGAGCTGTTTTTT. It is translated as CASSQELAGYTGELFF. Together with reference TRBV3-1 and TRBJ2-2, the CDR3 gives the full variable domain: DTAVSQTPKYLVTQMGNDKSIKCEQNLGHDTMYWYKQDSKKFLKIMFSYNNKELIINETVPNRFSPKSPDKAHLNLHINSLELGDSAVYFCASSQELAGYTGELFFGEGSRLTVL.

This clonotype was seen only once. This chain links TRBV4-1 with TRBJ2-7; 11 bases align to TRBD2. The J segment lost 3 bases and the V segment lost 4 bases, leaving 8 bases of the junction unmatched. Looked up from germline, CDR1 is MGHRA and CDR2 is YSYEKL. There are 16 residues in the CDR3. The CDR3 DNA reads as TGCGCCAGCAGCCCCCCCGGGACTAGCGGCCTCTACGAGCAGTACTTC. It translates to CASSPPGTSGLYEQYF.

This clonotype was counted ten times or more. This chain uses TRBV20-1 with TRBJ1-2; the D gene is possibly TRBD1 (6 bases). There are 11 residues in the CDR3. The germline gives CDR1 DFQATT, CDR2 SNEGSKA (reference sequence). V was clipped by 6 bases and J by 8 bases, with 13 bases between them. The CDR3 DNA follows: TGCAGTGCCTCGACAGGCGGCGGCTACACCTTC. Encoded protein: CSASTGGGYTF.